One and the same sample provided the 16 T cell receptor beta chains below, sequenced in a study of spatial heterogeneity in lung cancer. One entry per CDR3 protein, called by TCRdb with MiXCR from the 5' RACE reads. The table lists more than 60,000 distinct CDR3 sequences, 6.3% of them singletons. The time point denotes: sample taken at primary tumor resection. The material sequenced was PBMCs, taken at surgery. These receptors came from a female donor with early-stage non-small cell lung cancer.

This clonotype was counted many times. The rearrangement joins TRBV2 to TRBJ2-3; D unresolved. Per the germline V gene, CDR1 is SNHLY and CDR2 is FYNNEI. This CDR3 comprises 14 residues. V lost 2 bases and J lost 4, with 10 bases in between. The CDR3 DNA is TGTGCCAGCAGTGAATCCTCCGGTGCAGATACGCAGTATTTT. Its translation: CASSESSGADTQYF.

The table lists this clonotype with many counts. The rearrangement uses TRBV7-6 and TRBJ1-5; D is unresolved. Per the germline V gene, CDR1 is SGHVS and CDR2 is FNYEAQ. V lost 4 bases, J lost 0 bases, and 7 bases lay in between. The CDR3 covers 14 residues. CDR3 bases: TGTGCCAGCAGCTCCGCAGTTAGCAATCAGCCCCAGCATTTT. Its translation: CASSSAVSNQPQHF. Variable domain in full (rest from reference TRBV7-6 and TRBJ1-5): GAGVSQSPRYKVTKRGQDVALRCDPISGHVSLYWYRQALGQGPEFLTYFNYEAQQDKSGLPNDRFSAERPEGSISTLTIQRTEQRDSAMYRCASSSAVSNQPQHFGDGTRLSIL.

On this clonotype itself: This may stem from a read error, because a much larger clone lies one nucleotide away. The chain recombines TRBV10-2 with TRBJ2-1, with D unclear. V gave up 10 bases and J gave up 0 bases, with 13 bases separating them. The CDR3 runs 14 residues. CDR1 is WSHSY and CDR2 is SAAADI in the germline V gene. The CDR3, as DNA: TGCGCCACTAACCCCGGTAGCTCCTACAATGAGCAGTTCTTC. Residues: CATNPGSSYNEQFF.

Many counts were recorded for this clonotype. The rearrangement links TRBV18 to TRBJ1-5; 11 positions agree with TRBD1. The CDR3 contains 16 residues. Germline-derived CDR1 and CDR2 are KGHSH and LQKENI. J gave up 5 bases and V 3 bases, and 6 bases lay outside the gene matches. This CDR3 is CASSPGDRGADQPQHF. CDR3 bases: TGTGCCAGCTCACCCGGGGACAGGGGGGCAGATCAGCCCCAGCATTTT.

The V call is TRBV2, the J call TRBJ2-7; 8 bases are a match to TRBD1. This CDR3 has 13 residues. Germline assignment: CDR1 SNHLY and CDR2 FYNNEI. Trimming at V came to 5 bases and at J to 4 bases, leaving 4 bases not matched to a gene. The CDR3 DNA reads TGTGCCAGCAGTATCGGACAGGGATACGAGCAGTACTTC. Translation gives CASSIGQGYEQYF. Complete variable domain (other parts from reference TRBV2 and TRBJ2-7): EPEVTQTPSHQVTQMGQEVILRCVPISNHLYFYWYRQILGQKVEFLVSFYNNEISEKSEIFDDQFSVERPDGSNFTLKIRSTKLEDSAMYFCASSIGQGYEQYFGPGTRLTVT.

Of note for this clonotype: A read error may account for a junction end that differs from germline. The chain links TRBV9 to TRBJ1-1, with D unclear. Germline V gene lookup returns CDR1 SGDLS and CDR2 YYNGEE. This CDR3 is built from 10 residues. This chain's CDR3 is CASNSAPSTF. The DNA of the CDR3 is TGTGCCAGCAACTCGGCGCCGTCAACTTTT. The full variable domain, rest sourced from reference TRBV9 and TRBJ1-1, is DSGVTQTPKHLITATGQRVTLRCSPRSGDLSVYWYQQSLDQGLQFLIQYYNGEERAKGNILERFSAQQFPDLHSELNLSSLELGDSALYFCASNSAPSTFGQGTRLTVV.

This clonotype was counted a few times. V usage is TRBV20-1 and J usage is TRBJ2-7; 10 bases align to TRBD2. CDR1 DFQATT and CDR2 SNEGSKA come from the germline V gene (reference sequence). The trim removed 6 bases at V and 7 bases at J, leaving 12 bases unmatched. The length of the CDR3 is 14 residues. As DNA, the CDR3 is TGCAGTGCACCCACTAGCGGGGTCTTTGAGGAGCAGTACTTC. Translating gives CSAPTSGVFEEQYF.

The J gene is TRBJ2-7, the V gene TRBV7-9; maybe TRBD1 (6 bases). The CDR3 runs 16 residues. V was clipped by 0 bases and J by 5 bases, with 17 bases between them. Germline CDR1 is SEHNR and CDR2 is FQNEAQ (reference sequence). The CDR3 sequence: CASSLAKTRYRDEQYF. DNA for the CDR3: TGTGCCAGCAGCTTAGCTAAAACAAGGTACAGGGACGAGCAGTACTTC. The variable domain in full, with the rest retrieved from reference TRBV7-9 and TRBJ2-7, is DTGVSQNPRHKITKRGQNVTFRCDPISEHNRLYWYRQTLGQGPEFLTYFQNEAQLEKSRLLSDRFSAERPKGSFSTLEIQRTEQGDSAMYLCASSLAKTRYRDEQYFGPGTRLTVT.

V is TRBV7-3 and J is TRBJ2-2, with D hard to call. Deletions cut 5 bases from V and 6 bases from J, with 7 bases between. The CDR3 is 12 amino acids. CDR1 SGHTA and CDR2 FQGTGA come from the germline V gene. The CDR3 DNA reads TGTGCCAGCAGCGGTGGGCCCGGGGAGCTGTTTTTT. This codes for CASSGGPGELFF.

This clonotype was found many times. This rearrangement joins TRBV7-9 to TRBJ1-3; 11 nucleotides agree with TRBD1. Germline V CDR1 and CDR2: SEHNR, FQNEAQ (reference sequence). CDR3 size: 16 residues. J gave up 1 base and V 4 bases, and 3 bases lay outside the gene matches. CDR3 protein: CASSYGQGASGNTIYF. The DNA for the CDR3 is TGTGCCAGCAGCTATGGACAGGGGGCTTCTGGAAACACCATATATTTT.

This clonotype was counted many times. The gene calls are TRBV20-1 and TRBJ1-3; D not resolved. CDR1 is DFQATT, CDR2 SNEGSKA, per germline (reference sequence). V was pared by 0 bases and J by 4 bases, with 10 bases between. The CDR3 consists of 14 residues. CDR3 DNA: TGCAGTGCTAGAGATCGAGACGGGGGAAACACCATATATTTT. It yields the protein CSARDRDGGNTIYF.

This clonotype was detected many times. The rearrangement links TRBV27 to TRBJ1-1; a possible D gene is TRBD1 (6 bases). There are 15 residues in the CDR3. V was clipped by 0 bases and J by 4 bases, with 12 bases between them. Germline lookup yields CDR1 MNHEY and CDR2 SMNVEV (reference sequence). This CDR3 reads CASSLSPGAVTEAFF. The CDR3 DNA reads as TGTGCCAGCAGTTTATCGCCAGGGGCGGTCACTGAAGCTTTCTTT.

At least ten counts were recorded for this clonotype. The V gene is TRBV5-6, the J gene TRBJ2-3; 10 nucleotides agree with TRBD2. Trimming cost V 0 bases and J 1 base; bases outside gene matches: 2. Germline assignment: CDR1 SGHDT and CDR2 YYEEEE. The CDR3 is 16 amino acids. For the CDR3, the DNA is TGTGCCAGCAGCTTGGCCCTAGCGGGAGGCACAGATACGCAGTATTTT. Translating gives CASSLALAGGTDTQYF.

This chain joins TRBV29-1 and TRBJ2-2; 10 positions match TRBD2. The V segment lost 5 bases and the J segment 5 bases; nucleotides outside the gene matches: 8. This CDR3 contains 15 residues. In germline, CDR1 is SQVTM, CDR2 ANQGSEA. Here the CDR3 DNA reads TGCAGCGTTCGGTTTCTAGCGGGAGATACCGGGGAGCTGTTTTTT. Encoded protein: CSVRFLAGDTGELFF.

This clonotype showed up many times. This sequence joins TRBV6-6 and TRBJ1-5, with D hard to call. V lost 7 bases, J lost 2 bases, and 12 bases lay in between. CDR3 length: 14 amino acids. Germline-derived CDR1 and CDR2 are MNHNY and SVGAGI (reference sequence). CDR3 sequence: CASNPADRNQPQHF. CDR3 coding DNA: TGTGCCAGCAACCCAGCGGACCGCAATCAGCCCCAGCATTTT.

J is TRBJ2-7 and V is TRBV23-1; D perhaps matches TRBD1 (6 bases). TRBV23-1 is sorted into the ORF group, with uncertain function. Trimming left V 2 bases short and J 0 bases short, with 8 bases between. The CDR3 contains 14 residues. Written as DNA, the CDR3 is TGCGCCAGCAGTCAACCGGGACACTCCTACGAGCAGTACGTC. Its translation: CASSQPGHSYEQYV.